This passage covers 20 T cell receptor beta chains from one sample sequenced in a study of shared clonotypes between healthy human individuals. The assay was immunoSEQ multiplex PCR, and TCRdb's table has in-frame clones only and misses some. The data show approximately 2.5 million clones, 93% seen once. The sample consisted of naive CD4+ T cells from PBMCs. Subset defined: CD45RA+ positively selected. Every receptor here comes from a young man in good health. Some clones in this sample may be carry-over from other donors' samples.

The CDR3: CASSRSLRWSADTQYF. The CDR3 region has the DNA TGCGCCAGCAGCCGATCCCTCCGGTGGAGCGCGGATACGCAGTATTTT. J is TRBJ2-3 and V is TRBV4-3; D call uncertain. The germline CDR1 and CDR2 sequences are LGHNA and YSLEER. The V end was cut by 4 bases, the J end by 6 bases, with 20 bases between. The length of the CDR3 is 16 residues.

The chain recombines TRBV19 with TRBJ1-1; no firm D call. Germline V lookup: CDR1 LNHDA, CDR2 SQIVND (reference sequence). The CDR3 sequence is 15 residues long. The V end was cut by 0 bases, the J end by 1 base, with 9 bases between. Here the CDR3 DNA reads TGTGCCAGTAGTATAGAGGGGAGTCCGAACACTGAAGCTTTCTTT. Translating it yields CASSIEGSPNTEAFF.

The chain is built from TRBV29-1 and TRBJ2-3; the D is unclear. This CDR3 has 12 amino acids. V shed 6 bases and J shed 4 bases, with 11 bases lying between them. Germline loops: CDR1 SQVTM, CDR2 ANQGSEA. CDR3 bases: TGCAGCGTAAATCTAGGAGCAGATACGCAGTATTTT. Translating gives CSVNLGADTQYF.

The J gene is TRBJ2-5, the V gene TRBV25-1; D remains unclear. Deletions cut 5 bases from V and 5 bases from J, with 9 bases between. CDR1 is MGHDK and CDR2 is SYGVNS in the germline V gene. The CDR3 loop spans 12 amino acids. The CDR3 DNA reads TGTGCCAGCAGTACTACGTCTGAGACCCAGTACTTC. It codes for CASSTTSETQYF. The whole variable domain, filled in from reference TRBV25-1 and TRBJ2-5, reads EADIYQTPRYLVIGTGKKITLECSQTMGHDKMYWYQQDPGMELHLIHYSYGVNSTEKGDLSSESTVSRIRTEHFPLTLESARPSHTSQYLCASSTTSETQYFGPGTRLLVL.

The chain is built from TRBV6-5 and TRBJ2-5; 8 nucleotides agree with TRBD1. CDR3 length: 15 residues. Germline CDR1 reads MNHEY; CDR2 reads SVGAGI. V lost 2 bases to trimming and J lost 7 bases; unmatched junction nucleotides: 9. CDR3 amino acids: CASSYQGQGMGTQYF. CDR3 nucleotides: TGTGCCAGCAGTTACCAAGGACAGGGAATGGGGACCCAGTACTTC.

The rearrangement uses TRBV5-1 and TRBJ1-3; 10 nucleotides line up with TRBD1. CDR1 and CDR2 from the germline V gene are SGHRS and YFSETQ. J gave up 4 bases and V 2 bases, and 12 bases lay outside the gene matches. The CDR3 contains 18 residues. The CDR3 is CASSLRPGTGDYGNTIYF. DNA for the CDR3: TGCGCCAGCAGCTTACGACCCGGGACAGGGGATTACGGAAACACCATATATTTT.

The rearrangement links TRBV29-1 to TRBJ2-3, with a weak D call TRBD1 (5 bases). Germline CDR1 reads SQVTM; CDR2 reads ANQGSEA. Trimming cost V 4 bases and J 0 bases, with 8 bases left between them. The CDR3 has 13 residues. The CDR3 sequence: CSVGPGSTDTQYF. The CDR3 DNA follows: TGCAGCGTTGGGCCAGGGAGCACAGATACGCAGTATTTT.

V is TRBV4-1 and J is TRBJ2-3; tentative D call: TRBD2 (5 bases). CDR1 is MGHRA and CDR2 is YSYEKL in the germline V gene. The length of the CDR3 is 14 residues. Trimming left V 2 bases short and J 0 bases short, with 6 bases between. Here the CDR3 reads CASSQPGSTDTQYF. The CDR3 coding sequence is TGCGCCAGCAGCCAACCGGGAAGCACAGATACGCAGTATTTT.

V is TRBV28 and J is TRBJ2-4; D may match TRBD1 or TRBD2 (6 bases each). Germline V gene data show CDR1 as MDHEN and CDR2 as SYDVKM. The CDR3 totals 19 residues. Trimming left V 6 bases short and J 0 bases short, with 24 bases between. CDR3 sequence (DNA): TGTGCCAGCAGCAGGAGGGGACCCCAAGGGGGGTTAGCCAAAAACATTCAGTACTTC. It translates to CASSRRGPQGGLAKNIQYF.

V gene TRBV5-1 combines with J gene TRBJ2-1, with a weak D call TRBD1 (5 bases). The CDR3 runs to 11 residues. Per the germline V gene, CDR1 is SGHRS and CDR2 is YFSETQ. Between the trimmed V and J ends, which lost 3 bases and 12 bases, there was a span of 10 bases. The CDR3 sequence: CASSSQVVQFF. The CDR3 region has the DNA TGCGCCAGCAGCTCACAGGTGGTGCAGTTCTTC.

The chain recombines TRBV30 with TRBJ1-3; D not resolved. Germline-derived CDR1 and CDR2 are GTSNPN and SVGIG (reference sequence). The CDR3 runs to 11 residues. Trimming took 5 bases from V and 0 from J, leaving 2 bases between them. The CDR3 DNA sequence: TGTGCCTGGGGCTCTGGAAACACCATATATTTT. Its protein product is CAWGSGNTIYF.

J is TRBJ1-1 and V is TRBV7-6; 8 bases are shared with TRBD1. The CDR3 is 13 amino acids. Germline V gene data show CDR1 as SGHVS and CDR2 as FNYEAQ. Trimming at V came to 4 bases and at J to 5 bases, leaving 3 bases not matched to a gene. In DNA form, the CDR3 reads TGTGCCAGCAGCTCGACAGGGGCGACTGAAGCTTTCTTT. This encodes CASSSTGATEAFF.

The table lists this clone with a count of one. This sequence joins TRBV28 and TRBJ2-4; TRBD2 matches at 9 bases. There are 16 residues in the CDR3. Per germline, CDR1 MDHEN and CDR2 SYDVKM. The V gene end was trimmed by 11 bases and the J gene end by 1 base; junction bases not matched to a gene: 12. CDR3 sequence (DNA): TGTGCCGGGAGCCAGGGACTAGCCGGGGCCAAAAACATTCAGTACTTC. Residues: CAGSQGLAGAKNIQYF.

Turning to this clone: The same CDR3 is also encoded by other DNA sequences in this sample. The chain carries TRBV19 and TRBJ2-3; the D is unclear. The germline CDR1 and CDR2 sequences are LNHDA and SQIVND (reference sequence). This CDR3 comprises 11 residues. V gave up 4 bases and J gave up 5 bases, with 4 bases separating them. CDR3 region: CASSSRDTQYF. Written as DNA, the CDR3 is TGTGCCAGTAGTAGCCGAGATACGCAGTATTTT.

The chain recombines TRBV5-8 with TRBJ2-2; 10 bases line up with TRBD1. The V and J ends lost 4 bases and 5 bases, in that order; junction bases with no gene match: 8. There are 16 residues in the CDR3. Germline CDR1 SGHTS, CDR2 YDEGEE. The CDR3 reads CASSLMTGGRTGELFF. The CDR3 nucleotides read TGTGCCAGCAGCCTCATGACAGGGGGCCGAACCGGGGAGCTGTTTTTT.

Worth noting for this clone: The same CDR3 is also encoded by other DNA sequences in this sample. The chain uses TRBV4-1 and TRBJ2-1, with 8 bases matching TRBD1. The germline V gene encodes CDR1 MGHRA and CDR2 YSYEKL. V trimming: 5 bases; J trimming: 5 bases; junction bases outside the gene matches: 11. The CDR3 is 16 residues long. CDR3 sequence: CASSKLPGQANNEQFF. The CDR3 DNA sequence: TGCGCCAGCAGCAAGTTACCGGGACAGGCAAACAATGAGCAGTTCTTC.

The chain recombines TRBV5-1 with TRBJ1-2, with a weak D call TRBD1 (6 bases). From germline, CDR1 is SGHRS and CDR2 YFSETQ. The CDR3 spans 13 residues. V dropped 4 bases and J dropped 2 bases, with 9 bases sitting between them. The CDR3 DNA sequence: TGCGCCAGCAGCACCCAGGGGAACTATGGCTACACCTTC. This encodes CASSTQGNYGYTF. The complete variable domain, with remaining parts taken from reference TRBV5-1 and TRBJ1-2, reads KAGVTQTPRYLIKTRGQQVTLSCSPISGHRSVSWYQQTPGQGLQFLFEYFSETQRNKGNFPGRFSGRQFSNSRSEMNVSTLELGDSALYLCASSTQGNYGYTFGSGTRLTVV.

The rearrangement uses TRBV6-5 and TRBJ1-1; possibly TRBD1 for D (6 bases). Trimming cost V 5 bases and J 2 bases, with 15 bases left between them. The CDR3 has 15 amino acids. Germline CDR1 MNHEY, CDR2 SVGAGI. In DNA, the CDR3 is TGTGCCAGCAGTGTAGGACAGATCGCCAACACTGAAGCTTTCTTT. Its translation is CASSVGQIANTEAFF.

The gene calls are TRBV6-5 and TRBJ1-2, with D unclear. Per germline, CDR1 MNHEY and CDR2 SVGAGI. The CDR3 spans 14 residues. V dropped 1 base and J dropped 1 base, with 7 bases sitting between them. DNA of the CDR3: TGTGCCAGCAGTTACTGGTCCAGTAACTATGGCTACACCTTC. Translated, it gives CASSYWSSNYGYTF.

The J gene is TRBJ2-6, the V gene TRBV6-1; D not certain. CDR1 and CDR2 (germline): MNHNS, SASEGT. Trimming shortened V by 3 bases and J by 1 base, and 4 bases separated the two germline ends. The CDR3 has 14 residues. The CDR3 sequence: CASSDFSGANVLTF. DNA of the CDR3: TGTGCCAGCAGTGATTTTTCTGGGGCCAACGTCCTGACTTTC.